The 21 T cell receptor beta chains below come from one sample, sequenced in a study of blood T cell repertoires in COVID-19. TCRdb's table, derived via immunoSEQ multiplex PCR, lists solely in-frame clones and lacks some. The sample includes roughly 380,000 clones, less than 90% of them seen just once. Sequencing used PBMCs or T cells enriched from blood (not recorded which). Receptors were obtained from a woman aged 25 to 39 who had recovered from COVID-19.

The chain joins TRBV6-5 to TRBJ2-3, with D hard to call. V lost 6 bases to trimming and J lost 1 base, with 11 bases between them. This CDR3 has 14 residues. CDR1 MNHEY and CDR2 SVGAGI come from the germline V gene. CDR3 DNA sequence: TGTGCCAGCAGCCCGACTTCGGGCACAGATACGCAGTATTTT. It translates to CASSPTSGTDTQYF.

CDR3 sequence reads: CASSQSGTGGYGYTF. In nucleotides, the CDR3 is TGTGCCAGCAGCCAATCTGGGACAGGTGGCTATGGCTACACCTTC. The J gene is TRBJ1-2, the V gene TRBV14, with 8 bases aligning to TRBD1. With 2 bases clipped from V and 4 bases from J, the junction kept 6 bases outside the gene matches. The CDR3 spans 15 residues. Germline-derived CDR1 and CDR2 are SGHDN and FVKESK. Full variable domain (outside the CDR3, taken from reference TRBV14 and TRBJ1-2): EAGVTQFPSHSVIEKGQTVTLRCDPISGHDNLYWYRRVMGKEIKFLLHFVKESKQDESGMPNNRFLAERTGGTYSTLKVQPAELEDSGVYFCASSQSGTGGYGYTFGSGTRLTVV.

V usage is TRBV28 and J usage is TRBJ2-2; tentatively, D is TRBD1 (5 bases). The CDR3 spans 16 residues. Germline assignment: CDR1 MDHEN and CDR2 SYDVKM. V was clipped by 4 bases and J by 5 bases, with 17 bases between them. The CDR3 coding sequence is TGTGCCAGCAGTTCAGACAGCTATCTAGGGACCGGGGAGCTGTTTTTT. Translation gives CASSSDSYLGTGELFF.

The chain recombines TRBV5-4 with TRBJ2-1; 7 bases agree with TRBD1. Germline-derived CDR1 and CDR2 are SGHNT and YYREEE (reference sequence). After removal of 4 bases from V and 7 bases from J, the junction contained 11 bases not matched to a gene. The CDR3 sequence is 15 residues long. CDR3 in DNA: TGTGCCAGCAGCCGCGAAGGGGGCTTTGGGAATGAGCAGTTCTTC. Protein sequence: CASSREGGFGNEQFF.

The chain joins TRBV11-2 to TRBJ2-5; 10 nucleotides agree with TRBD2. This CDR3 is built from 15 residues. Germline V lookup: CDR1 SGHAT, CDR2 FQNNGV. The V and J ends lost 5 bases and 5 bases, in that order; junction bases with no gene match: 8. In DNA form, the CDR3 reads TGTGCCAGCAGCCCACCGGGACTAGCGACGGAGACCCAGTACTTC. This translates into CASSPPGLATETQYF.

This clone was seen at least ten times. The gene calls are TRBV2 and TRBJ2-3, with TRBD2 matching over 13 bases. The V segment lost 4 bases and the J segment 4 bases; nucleotides outside the gene matches: 2. The CDR3 runs 15 residues. Germline CDR1 and CDR2: SNHLY and FYNNEI. CDR3 in amino acids: CASSATSGGSDTQYF. In DNA form, the CDR3 reads TGTGCCAGCAGTGCGACTAGCGGGGGGTCAGATACGCAGTATTTT.

The CDR3 reads CASSLRVAGVDEQFF. The CDR3 DNA is TGCGCCAGCAGCCTCAGAGTAGCGGGGGTCGATGAGCAGTTCTTC. The chain uses TRBV4-1 and TRBJ2-1, with TRBD2 matching over 9 bases. Germline-derived CDR1 and CDR2 are MGHRA and YSYEKL. CDR3 length: 15 residues. Trimming took 4 bases from V and 8 from J; bases not matched to a gene: 9.

The chain links TRBV10-3 to TRBJ1-2, with D unclear. The CDR3 contains 12 residues. Germline CDR1 and CDR2: ENHRY and SYGVKD. Trimming removed 2 bases from V and 8 bases from J, with 9 bases in between. The CDR3 loop is CAISERSKGYTF. Here the CDR3 DNA reads TGTGCCATCAGTGAGCGGAGCAAAGGCTACACCTTC.

The chain employs TRBV5-1 and TRBJ2-2, with D unresolved. Looked up from germline, CDR1 is SGHRS and CDR2 is YFSETQ. The length of the CDR3 is 12 residues. Between the trimmed V and J ends, which lost 0 bases and 7 bases, there was a span of 4 bases. CDR3 region: CASSLAGGELFF. The CDR3 nucleotides read TGCGCCAGCAGCTTGGCCGGCGGGGAGCTGTTTTTT.

V and J are TRBV11-1 and TRBJ2-7; 11 positions agree with TRBD1. V was pared by 6 bases and J by 6 bases, with 4 bases of the junction left unmatched. The germline CDR1 and CDR2 sequences are SGHAT and FQDESV (reference sequence). This CDR3 is 13 amino acids long. CDR3 sequence: CASRRTGGGEQYF. DNA of the CDR3: TGTGCCAGCAGAAGGACAGGGGGCGGCGAGCAGTACTTC.

The chain combines TRBV3-1 (or the pseudogene TRBV3-2) with TRBJ2-4, with D hard to call. The CDR3 has 15 amino acids. Germline V lookup: CDR1 LGHDT, CDR2 YNNKEL (reference sequence). The V end lost 3 bases, the J end lost 0 bases, and 9 bases lay between the germline ends. The CDR3 DNA follows: TGTGCCAGCAGCCAGAGTAGTGGAGCCAAAAACATTCAGTACTTC. Protein: CASSQSSGAKNIQYF.

The chain couples TRBV28 to TRBJ2-3, with 10 nucleotides matching TRBD2. Germline CDR1 and CDR2: MDHEN and SYDVKM. The CDR3 has 17 amino acids. Unmatched junction bases numbered 8, after V lost 5 bases and J lost 0 bases. CDR3 coding DNA: TGTGCCAGCAGTACCTCAACTAGCGGGATTAGCACAGATACGCAGTATTTT. Translation gives CASSTSTSGISTDTQYF. The variable domain in full, completed from reference TRBV28 and TRBJ2-3, reads DVKVTQSSRYLVKRTGEKVFLECVQDMDHENMFWYRQDPGLGLRLIYFSYDVKMKEKGDIPEGYSVSREKKERFSLILESASTNQTSMYLCASSTSTSGISTDTQYFGPGTRLTVL.

In this sample, this clone turned up once. The rearrangement links TRBV4-1 to TRBJ2-1; no clear D. The V end was cut by 9 bases, the J end by 7 bases, with 7 bases between. Germline CDR1 and CDR2: MGHRA and YSYEKL. CDR3 size: 10 residues. CDR3 DNA sequence: TGCGCCAGTGCCGGGAATGAGCAGTTCTTC. It codes for CASAGNEQFF.

The J gene is TRBJ2-3, the V gene TRBV6-5; 7 bases line up with TRBD2. The germline gives CDR1 MNHEY, CDR2 SVGAGI. The V and J ends lost 2 bases and 1 base, in that order; junction bases with no gene match: 6. This CDR3 has 16 amino acids. CDR3 amino acids: CASSYLPTSGTDTQYF. The CDR3 bases are TGTGCCAGCAGTTACCTGCCCACTAGCGGCACAGATACGCAGTATTTT.

V is TRBV6-5 and J is TRBJ2-1, with a weak D call TRBD2 (5 bases). With 6 bases removed from V and 0 bases from J, the gap between germline ends came to 12 bases. Germline V lookup: CDR1 MNHEY, CDR2 SVGAGI. The CDR3 contains 15 residues. The chain's CDR3 is CASSPADSSYNEQFF. The CDR3 DNA is TGTGCCAGCAGCCCAGCGGATAGCTCCTACAATGAGCAGTTCTTC.

The chain is built from TRBV12-3 or TRBV12-4 and TRBJ2-2, with D unresolved. Trimming left V 8 bases short and J 3 bases short, with 10 bases between. This CDR3 contains 13 residues. CDR3 sequence: CASHPADTGELFF. In nucleotides, the CDR3 is TGTGCCAGCCACCCTGCGGACACCGGGGAGCTGTTTTTT.

This clone was detected once. The chain recombines TRBV28 with TRBJ2-1, with TRBD2 identical over 7 bases. Trimming cost V 6 bases and J 10 bases; bases outside gene matches: 15. There are 15 residues in the CDR3. CDR1 is MDHEN, CDR2 SYDVKM, per germline. CDR3 coding DNA: TGTGCCAGCAGCCCCCTCGGCGGGAGAGTAGACGAGCAGTTCTTC. It specifies CASSPLGGRVDEQFF.

The chain recombines TRBV30 with TRBJ1-3, with D possibly being TRBD1 (5 bases). Per the germline V gene, CDR1 is GTSNPN and CDR2 is SVGIG (reference sequence). The CDR3 contains 13 residues. V lost 1 base, J lost 4 bases, and 8 bases lay in between. The CDR3 here is CAWSEQGGNTIYF. The CDR3 nucleotides read TGTGCCTGGAGTGAGCAGGGAGGAAACACCATATATTTT. Full variable domain (rest looked up from reference TRBV30 and TRBJ1-3): SQTIHQWPATLVQPVGSPLSLECTVEGTSNPNLYWYRQAAGRGLQLLFYSVGIGQISSEVPQNLSASRPQDRQFILSSKKLLLSDSGFYLCAWSEQGGNTIYFGEGSWLTVV.

This chain connects TRBV19 to TRBJ2-1; TRBD2 agrees at 9 bases. Germline values: CDR1 LNHDA, CDR2 SQIVND (reference sequence). CDR3 length: 15 amino acids. Trimming cost V 3 bases and J 8 bases; bases outside gene matches: 8. Here the CDR3 DNA reads TGTGCCAGTAGTATTGCGGGAGGGCCACGGTATGAGCAGTTCTTC. Protein: CASSIAGGPRYEQFF.

This clone was seen just once. V gene TRBV2 combines with J gene TRBJ1-1; maybe TRBD1 (6 bases). The CDR3 length is 15 residues. The V end lost 6 bases, the J end lost 4 bases, and 18 bases lay between the germline ends. From germline, CDR1 is SNHLY and CDR2 FYNNEI. This CDR3 is CASSDERGGSTEAFF. The CDR3 nucleotides read TGTGCCAGCAGCGACGAAAGGGGGGGTTCCACTGAAGCTTTCTTT.

The chain recombines TRBV6-5 with TRBJ1-3; the D is unclear. Trimming took 8 bases from V and 4 from J, leaving 15 bases between them. Germline V CDR1 and CDR2: MNHEY, SVGAGI. This CDR3 has 14 residues. DNA for the CDR3: TGTGCCAGCCGACGGGGTTTTGGCGGAAACACCATATATTTT. Translating gives CASRRGFGGNTIYF.